This T cell receptor (beta chain) was observed in a study of identical twins. Trimming took off 6 bases at V and 7 bases at J, with 16 bases between the two ends. The CDR3 runs 12 residues. From germline, CDR1 is SQVTM and CDR2 ANQGSEA. TCRdb ran MiXCR on the 5' RACE reads and lists one entry per CDR3 protein. The sample includes about 190,000 distinct CDR3 sequences, about 16% of them seen just once. With respect to this clonotype: Its antigen is undetermined.

Study-level findings and limits: The presence of invariant MAIT and iNKT cells could partly confound analyses of zero-insertion sequences.

The data also belong to a second study, concerning T cells expressing NK-cell markers. This second report adds: The eight sequenced donors comprised seven who were HCMV-seropositive and one who was seronegative.

The sample was CD8+ T cells sorted from blood. This clonotype was sampled from a woman aged 18-29 years in good health. The chain links TRBV29-1 to TRBJ2-7; D perhaps matches TRBD1 (7 bases). The DNA of the CDR3 is TGCAGCGTCGGAGGGGGCCAGTGGGAGCAGTACTTC. This gives the protein CSVGGGQWEQYF.